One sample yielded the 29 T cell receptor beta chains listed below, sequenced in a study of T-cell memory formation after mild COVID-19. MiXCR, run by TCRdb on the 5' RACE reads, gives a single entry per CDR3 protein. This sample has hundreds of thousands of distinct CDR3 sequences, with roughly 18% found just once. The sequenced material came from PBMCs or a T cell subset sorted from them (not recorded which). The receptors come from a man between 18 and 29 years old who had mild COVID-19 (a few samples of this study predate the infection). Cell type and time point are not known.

In nucleotides, the CDR3 is TGTGCCAGCTCAAGTCAACAGGGCACTAATGAAAAACTGTTTTTT. Its protein product is CASSSQQGTNEKLFF. The gene calls are TRBV18 and TRBJ1-4; D is possibly TRBD1 (6 bases). The V and J ends lost 5 bases and 2 bases respectively, with 12 bases between them. Per the germline V gene, CDR1 is KGHSH and CDR2 is LQKENI. This CDR3 is 15 amino acids long.

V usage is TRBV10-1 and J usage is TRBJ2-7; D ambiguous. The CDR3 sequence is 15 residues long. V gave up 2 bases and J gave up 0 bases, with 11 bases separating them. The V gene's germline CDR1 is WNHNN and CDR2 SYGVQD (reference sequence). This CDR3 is CASSELAVSSYEQYF. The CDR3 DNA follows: TGCGCCAGCAGTGAGCTTGCAGTGTCCTCCTACGAGCAGTACTTC.

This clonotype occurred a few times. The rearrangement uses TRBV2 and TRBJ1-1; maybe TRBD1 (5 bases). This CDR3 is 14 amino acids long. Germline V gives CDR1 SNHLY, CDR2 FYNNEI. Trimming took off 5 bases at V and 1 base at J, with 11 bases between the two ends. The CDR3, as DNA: TGTGCCAGCAGTAAAACAGGAAGGAACACTGAAGCTTTCTTT. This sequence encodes CASSKTGRNTEAFF.

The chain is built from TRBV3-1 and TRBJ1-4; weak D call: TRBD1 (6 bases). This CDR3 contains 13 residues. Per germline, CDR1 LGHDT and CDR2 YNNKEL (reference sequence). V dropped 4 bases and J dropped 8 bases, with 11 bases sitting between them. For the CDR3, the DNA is TGTGCCAGCAGCCCCGCAGGGGTGGAAAAACTGTTTTTT. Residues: CASSPAGVEKLFF.

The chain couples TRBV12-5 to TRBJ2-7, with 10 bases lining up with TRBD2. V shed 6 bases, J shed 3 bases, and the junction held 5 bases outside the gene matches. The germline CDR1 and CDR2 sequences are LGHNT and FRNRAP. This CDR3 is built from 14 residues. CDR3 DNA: TGTGCTAGTGGCCGTAGCGGGGGGCTCTACGAGCAGTACTTC. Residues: CASGRSGGLYEQYF.

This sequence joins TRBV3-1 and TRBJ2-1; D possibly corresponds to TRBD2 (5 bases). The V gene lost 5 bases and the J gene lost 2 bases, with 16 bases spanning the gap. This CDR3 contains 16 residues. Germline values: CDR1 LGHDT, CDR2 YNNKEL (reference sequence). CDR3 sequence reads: CASSKASGGAYNEQFF. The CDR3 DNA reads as TGTGCCAGCAGCAAAGCCAGCGGTGGGGCCTACAATGAGCAGTTCTTC.

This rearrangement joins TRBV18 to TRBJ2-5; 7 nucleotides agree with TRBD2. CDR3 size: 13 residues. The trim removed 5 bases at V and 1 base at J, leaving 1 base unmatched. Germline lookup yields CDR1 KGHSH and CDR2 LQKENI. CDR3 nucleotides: TGTGCCAGCTCAGCTAGCGGCCAAGAGACCCAGTACTTC. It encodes CASSASGQETQYF.

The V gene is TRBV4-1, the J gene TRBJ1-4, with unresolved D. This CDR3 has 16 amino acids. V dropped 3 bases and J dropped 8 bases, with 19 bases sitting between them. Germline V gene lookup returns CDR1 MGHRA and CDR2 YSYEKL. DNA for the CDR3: TGCGCCAGCAGCCAGGGCGCTTTGGACCTGCGGGAAAAACTGTTTTTT. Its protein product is CASSQGALDLREKLFF.

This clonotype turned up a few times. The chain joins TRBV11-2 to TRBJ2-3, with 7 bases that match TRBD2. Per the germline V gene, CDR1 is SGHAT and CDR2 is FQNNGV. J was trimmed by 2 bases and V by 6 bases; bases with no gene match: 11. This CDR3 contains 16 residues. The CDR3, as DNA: TGTGCCAGCAGACACCCGGGGGGACTTCTCACAGATACGCAGTATTTT. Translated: CASRHPGGLLTDTQYF.

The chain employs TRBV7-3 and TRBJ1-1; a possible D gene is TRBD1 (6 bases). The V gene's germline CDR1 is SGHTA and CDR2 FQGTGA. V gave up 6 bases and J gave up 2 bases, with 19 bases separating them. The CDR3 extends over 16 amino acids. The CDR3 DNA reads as TGTGCCAGCAGTGTAATGGGGACACCTCTCAACACTGAAGCTTTCTTT. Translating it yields CASSVMGTPLNTEAFF.

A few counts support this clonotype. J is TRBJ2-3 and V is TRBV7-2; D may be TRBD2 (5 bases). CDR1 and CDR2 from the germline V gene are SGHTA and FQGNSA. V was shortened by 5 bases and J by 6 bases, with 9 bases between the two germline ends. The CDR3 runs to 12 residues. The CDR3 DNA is TGTGCCAGCAGCACGGAGGCGGATACGCAGTATTTT. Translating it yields CASSTEADTQYF. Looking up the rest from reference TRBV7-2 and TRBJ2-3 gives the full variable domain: GAGVSQSPSNKVTEKGKDVELRCDPISGHTALYWYRQSLGQGLEFLIYFQGNSAPDKSGLPSDRFSAERTGGSVSTLTIQRTQQEDSAVYLCASSTEADTQYFGPGTRLTVL.

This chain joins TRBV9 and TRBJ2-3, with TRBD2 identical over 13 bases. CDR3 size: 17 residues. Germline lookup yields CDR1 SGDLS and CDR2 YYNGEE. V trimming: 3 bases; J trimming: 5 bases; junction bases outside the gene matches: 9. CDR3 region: CASSAPTSGGAIDTQYF. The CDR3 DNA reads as TGTGCCAGCAGCGCCCCAACTAGCGGGGGGGCCATAGATACGCAGTATTTT.

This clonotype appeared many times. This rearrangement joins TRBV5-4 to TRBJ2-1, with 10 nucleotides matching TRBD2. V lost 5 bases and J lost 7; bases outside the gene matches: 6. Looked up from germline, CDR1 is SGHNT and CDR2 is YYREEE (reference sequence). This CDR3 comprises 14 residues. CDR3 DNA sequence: TGTGCCAGCAGAGCGGGGGGGCGGGGGAATGAGCAGTTCTTC. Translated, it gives CASRAGGRGNEQFF.

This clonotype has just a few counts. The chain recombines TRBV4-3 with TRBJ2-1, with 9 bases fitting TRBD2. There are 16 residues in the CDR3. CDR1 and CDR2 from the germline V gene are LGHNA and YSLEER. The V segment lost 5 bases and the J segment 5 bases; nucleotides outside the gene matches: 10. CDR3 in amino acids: CASSSQPASGDNEQFF. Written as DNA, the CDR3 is TGCGCCAGCAGCTCCCAACCGGCTAGCGGGGACAATGAGCAGTTCTTC.

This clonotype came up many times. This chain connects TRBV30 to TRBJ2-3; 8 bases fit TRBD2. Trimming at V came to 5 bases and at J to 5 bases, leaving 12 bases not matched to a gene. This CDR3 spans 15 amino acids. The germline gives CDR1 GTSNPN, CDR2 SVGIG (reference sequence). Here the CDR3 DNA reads TGTGCCTGGCATAGCGGGGAAACCCAAATAGATACGCAGTATTTT. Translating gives CAWHSGETQIDTQYF. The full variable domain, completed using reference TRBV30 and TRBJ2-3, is SQTIHQWPATLVQPVGSPLSLECTVEGTSNPNLYWYRQAAGRGLQLLFYSVGIGQISSEVPQNLSASRPQDRQFILSSKKLLLSDSGFYLCAWHSGETQIDTQYFGPGTRLTVL.

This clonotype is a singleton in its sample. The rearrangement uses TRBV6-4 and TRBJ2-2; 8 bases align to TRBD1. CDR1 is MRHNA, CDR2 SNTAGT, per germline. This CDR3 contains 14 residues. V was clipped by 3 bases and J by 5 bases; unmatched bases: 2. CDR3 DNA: TGTGCCAGCAGTGAGACAGGGGAGACCGGGGAGCTGTTTTTT. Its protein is CASSETGETGELFF.

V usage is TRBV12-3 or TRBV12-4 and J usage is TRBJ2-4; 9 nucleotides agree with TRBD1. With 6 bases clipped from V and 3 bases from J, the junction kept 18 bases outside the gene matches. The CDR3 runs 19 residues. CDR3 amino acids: CASSPRDRAMVGGKNIQYF. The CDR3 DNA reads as TGTGCCAGCAGCCCCCGGGACAGGGCTATGGTGGGTGGCAAAAACATTCAGTACTTC.

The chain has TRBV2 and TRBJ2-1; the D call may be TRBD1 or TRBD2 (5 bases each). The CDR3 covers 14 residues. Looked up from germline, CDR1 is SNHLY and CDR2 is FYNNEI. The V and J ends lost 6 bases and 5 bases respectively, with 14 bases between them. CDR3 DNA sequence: TGTGCCAGCAGCGAAAGGGACGGGAACAATGAGCAGTTCTTC. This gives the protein CASSERDGNNEQFF.

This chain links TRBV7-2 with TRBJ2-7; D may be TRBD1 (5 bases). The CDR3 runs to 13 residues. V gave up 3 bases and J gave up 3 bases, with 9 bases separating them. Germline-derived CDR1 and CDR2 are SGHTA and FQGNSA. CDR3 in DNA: TGTGCCAGCAGCTTGACAGAAGTCTACGAGCAGTACTTC. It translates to CASSLTEVYEQYF.

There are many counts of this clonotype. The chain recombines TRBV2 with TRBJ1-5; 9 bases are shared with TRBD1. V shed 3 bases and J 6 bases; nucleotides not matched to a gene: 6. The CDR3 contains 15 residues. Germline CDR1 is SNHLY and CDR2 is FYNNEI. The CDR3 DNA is TGTGCCAGCAGTGACGGGACAGGGTTCAGTCAGCCCCAGCATTTT. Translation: CASSDGTGFSQPQHF.

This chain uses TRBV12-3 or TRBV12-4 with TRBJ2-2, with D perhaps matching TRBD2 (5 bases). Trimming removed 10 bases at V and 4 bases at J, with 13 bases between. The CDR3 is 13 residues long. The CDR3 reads CANRASSTGELFF. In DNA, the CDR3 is TGTGCCAATCGAGCTAGCTCCACCGGGGAGCTGTTTTTT.

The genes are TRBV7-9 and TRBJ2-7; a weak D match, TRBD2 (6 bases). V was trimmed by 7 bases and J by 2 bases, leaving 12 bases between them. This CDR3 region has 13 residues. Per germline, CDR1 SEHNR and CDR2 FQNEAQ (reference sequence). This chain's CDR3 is CASNGGYPYEQYV. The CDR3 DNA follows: TGTGCCAGCAATGGAGGGTACCCCTACGAGCAGTACGTC.

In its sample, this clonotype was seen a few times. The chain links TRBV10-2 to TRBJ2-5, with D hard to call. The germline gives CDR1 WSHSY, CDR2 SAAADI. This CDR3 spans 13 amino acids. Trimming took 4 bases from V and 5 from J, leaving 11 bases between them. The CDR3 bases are TGCGCCAGCAGTGCCGCCGGTTGGGAGACCCAGTACTTC. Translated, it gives CASSAAGWETQYF.

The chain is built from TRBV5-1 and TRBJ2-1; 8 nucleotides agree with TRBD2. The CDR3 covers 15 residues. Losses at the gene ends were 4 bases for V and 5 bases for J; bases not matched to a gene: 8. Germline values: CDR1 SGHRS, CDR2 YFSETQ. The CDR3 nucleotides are TGCGCCAGCAGCACCTTTAGCGGGGCCCACAATGAGCAGTTCTTC. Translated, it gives CASSTFSGAHNEQFF.

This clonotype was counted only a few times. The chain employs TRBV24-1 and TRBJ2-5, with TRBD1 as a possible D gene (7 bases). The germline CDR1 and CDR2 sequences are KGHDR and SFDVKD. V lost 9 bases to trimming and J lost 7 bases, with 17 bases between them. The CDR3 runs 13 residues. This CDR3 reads CATEGGGAGTQYF. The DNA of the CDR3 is TGTGCCACCGAAGGAGGGGGCGCGGGGACCCAGTACTTC.

Written as DNA, the CDR3 is TGTGCCACCAGGACAGGGATAACCGGGGAGCTGTTTTTT. It is translated as CATRTGITGELFF. The chain couples TRBV24-1 to TRBJ2-2; TRBD1 agrees at 7 bases. J gave up 5 bases and V 7 bases, and 3 bases lay outside the gene matches. The CDR3 runs to 13 residues. Germline V CDR1 and CDR2: KGHDR, SFDVKD.

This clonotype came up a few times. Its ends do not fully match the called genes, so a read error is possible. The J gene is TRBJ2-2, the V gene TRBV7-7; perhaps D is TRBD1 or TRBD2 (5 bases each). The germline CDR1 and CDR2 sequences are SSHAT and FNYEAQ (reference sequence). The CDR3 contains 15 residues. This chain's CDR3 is CASSLSGTATGELFF. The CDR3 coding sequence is TGTGCTAGCAGCTTATCCGGGACGGCCACCGGGGAGCTGTTTTTT.

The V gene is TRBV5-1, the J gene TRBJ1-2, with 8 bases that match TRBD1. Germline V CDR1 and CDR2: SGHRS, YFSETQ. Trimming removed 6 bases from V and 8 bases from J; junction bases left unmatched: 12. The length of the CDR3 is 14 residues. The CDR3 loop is CASKRTGSFEGYTF. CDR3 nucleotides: TGCGCCAGCAAGCGGACAGGGAGTTTCGAGGGCTACACCTTC. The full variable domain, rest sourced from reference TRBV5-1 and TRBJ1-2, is KAGVTQTPRYLIKTRGQQVTLSCSPISGHRSVSWYQQTPGQGLQFLFEYFSETQRNKGNFPGRFSGRQFSNSRSEMNVSTLELGDSALYLCASKRTGSFEGYTFGSGTRLTVV.

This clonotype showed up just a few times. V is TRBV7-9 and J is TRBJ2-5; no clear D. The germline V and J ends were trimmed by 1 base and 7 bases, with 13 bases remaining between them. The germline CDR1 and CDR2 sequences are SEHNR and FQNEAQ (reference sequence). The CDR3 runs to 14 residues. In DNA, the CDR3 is TGTGCCAGCAGCTTAGTACGCGGTCTCGGGACCCAGTACTTC. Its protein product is CASSLVRGLGTQYF.